Each of the 31 T cell receptor beta chains below was sequenced from the same sample in a study of cytomegalovirus exposure and HLA in healthy donors. The data were produced by immunoSEQ multiplex PCR, yet TCRdb's version contains in-frame clones alone and is incomplete. The repertoire holds 75,000 to 95,000 clones, with about 96% as singletons. Sequencing was performed on PBMCs. The receptors come from a man aged 18 to 35 in good health and CMV-seronegative.

The CDR3 DNA sequence: TGTGCCAGCAGTGAACGGGGCTCTGGAAACACCATATATTTT. It specifies CASSERGSGNTIYF. This sequence joins TRBV2 and TRBJ1-3; D unresolved. Per germline, CDR1 SNHLY and CDR2 FYNNEI. Trimming removed 2 bases from V and 0 bases from J, with 5 bases in between. The CDR3 has 14 amino acids.

The chain links TRBV18 to TRBJ1-1; D remains ambiguous. The CDR3 length is 14 residues. The V gene's germline CDR1 is KGHSH and CDR2 LQKENI. Trimming shortened V by 0 bases and J by 8 bases, and 13 bases separated the two germline ends. The CDR3 region has the DNA TGTGCCAGCTCACCACCGGAGGCCCCTTTCGAAGCTTTCTTT. This gives the protein CASSPPEAPFEAFF.

The genes are TRBV2 and TRBJ2-3; D is undetermined. Trimming removed 6 bases at V and 2 bases at J, with 12 bases between. Germline-derived CDR1 and CDR2 are SNHLY and FYNNEI. The CDR3 spans 14 residues. In nucleotides, the CDR3 is TGTGCCAGCAGGGCACACGGGTCCACAGATACGCAGTATTTT. This gives the protein CASRAHGSTDTQYF.

The chain employs TRBV5-5 and TRBJ1-2; possible D gene TRBD1, 6 bases. CDR1 and CDR2 from the germline V gene are SGHKS and YYEKEE (reference sequence). Deletions cut 2 bases from V and 6 bases from J, with 11 bases between. This CDR3 is built from 13 residues. The CDR3 loop is CASSFTGGDGYTF. CDR3 nucleotides: TGTGCCAGCAGCTTTACGGGGGGCGATGGCTACACCTTC.

The chain is built from TRBV6-9 and TRBJ2-7, with no clear D. The germline V and J ends were trimmed by 2 bases and 7 bases, with 27 bases remaining between them. Germline-derived CDR1 and CDR2 are MNHGY and SVAAGI. The CDR3 runs to 18 residues. CDR3 region: CASSYRRPRRRGFREQYF. For the CDR3, the DNA is TGTGCCAGCAGTTATCGGCGGCCGAGGCGGAGAGGTTTCCGGGAGCAGTACTTC.

The chain joins TRBV28 to TRBJ2-7, with TRBD2 matching over 7 bases. Germline V CDR1 and CDR2: MDHEN, SYDVKM. The CDR3 has 15 residues. Trimming cost V 5 bases and J 3 bases; bases outside gene matches: 10. Here the CDR3 reads CASSGGLAAIYEQYF. The DNA of the CDR3 is TGTGCCAGCAGTGGTGGGCTAGCGGCTATCTACGAGCAGTACTTC.

J is TRBJ2-1 and V is TRBV10-2; D may be TRBD1 (6 bases). Trimming pared 0 bases from V and 10 bases from J, leaving 10 bases between. Germline CDR1 WSHSY, CDR2 SAAADI. There are 13 residues in the CDR3. The DNA for the CDR3 is TGCGCCAGCAGTGAGTCCCCCGGGACAGAGCAGTTCTTC. Residues: CASSESPGTEQFF.

The chain carries TRBV25-1 and TRBJ1-2; TRBD1 agrees at 9 bases. J gave up 7 bases and V 5 bases, and 11 bases lay outside the gene matches. The CDR3 is made up of 15 amino acids. The V gene's germline CDR1 is MGHDK and CDR2 SYGVNS. The CDR3 DNA is TGTGCCAGCAGTCTTGAACCGGGACAGGGAAGTGGCTACACCTTC. This codes for CASSLEPGQGSGYTF.

Of note for this clone: The same CDR3 is also encoded by other DNA sequences in this sample. The gene calls are TRBV6-5 and TRBJ1-1, with D perhaps matching TRBD1 (5 bases). The germline V gene encodes CDR1 MNHEY and CDR2 SVGAGI. CDR3 length equals 15 residues. Trimming pared 0 bases from V and 2 bases from J, leaving 10 bases between. The CDR3: CASSYSRGGNTEAFF. CDR3 bases: TGTGCCAGCAGTTACTCGAGGGGAGGAAACACTGAAGCTTTCTTT.

The chain carries TRBV6-5 and TRBJ1-1; the D gene is possibly TRBD1 (6 bases). The CDR3 spans 15 residues. With 7 bases removed from V and 3 bases from J, the gap between germline ends came to 18 bases. Germline V gives CDR1 MNHEY, CDR2 SVGAGI. CDR3 residues: CASKNKFQGYTEAFF. The CDR3 nucleotides read TGTGCCAGCAAAAATAAATTCCAGGGGTACACTGAAGCTTTCTTT.

The chain carries TRBV18 and TRBJ2-1; D remains ambiguous. Germline V lookup: CDR1 KGHSH, CDR2 LQKENI. V was pared by 3 bases and J by 5 bases, with 8 bases between. This CDR3 has 13 residues. The CDR3 region has the DNA TGTGCCAGCTCACCCCCCCTAGACAATGAGCAGTTCTTC. Protein product: CASSPPLDNEQFF.

The gene calls are TRBV18 and TRBJ2-6, with 9 positions matching TRBD1. This CDR3 comprises 19 residues. Per the germline V gene, CDR1 is KGHSH and CDR2 is LQKENI. V lost 4 bases, J lost 0 bases, and 10 bases stayed unmatched. The CDR3: CASSLRLDRGGSGANVLTF. The CDR3 DNA reads TGTGCCAGCTCACTAAGACTCGACAGGGGGGGCTCTGGGGCCAACGTCCTGACTTTC.

This clone was detected only once. The chain couples TRBV7-8 to TRBJ1-1; TRBD1 might be the D (6 bases). Germline values: CDR1 SGHVS, CDR2 FQNEAQ. This CDR3 contains 15 residues. Deletions cut 5 bases from V and 5 bases from J, with 18 bases between. CDR3 residues: CASSANPRGGTEAFF. In DNA form, the CDR3 reads TGTGCCAGCAGCGCGAACCCCAGGGGTGGAACTGAAGCTTTCTTT.

V gene TRBV5-1 combines with J gene TRBJ1-1; a possible D gene is TRBD1 (6 bases). The V gene lost 3 bases and the J gene lost 3 bases, with 9 bases spanning the gap. The CDR3 length is 13 residues. The germline CDR1 and CDR2 sequences are SGHRS and YFSETQ. The CDR3 nucleotides are TGCGCCAGCAGCTCCCGGACAGACACTGAAGCTTTCTTT. It specifies CASSSRTDTEAFF. Together with reference TRBV5-1 and TRBJ1-1, the CDR3 gives the full variable domain: KAGVTQTPRYLIKTRGQQVTLSCSPISGHRSVSWYQQTPGQGLQFLFEYFSETQRNKGNFPGRFSGRQFSNSRSEMNVSTLELGDSALYLCASSSRTDTEAFFGQGTRLTVV.

The chain recombines TRBV5-1 with TRBJ1-2; 7 positions agree with TRBD1. Germline V gene lookup returns CDR1 SGHRS and CDR2 YFSETQ. V lost 4 bases, J lost 5 bases, and 11 bases stayed unmatched. The CDR3 is 15 amino acids. This CDR3 is CASSAQTGSGYGYTF. The CDR3 DNA reads TGCGCCAGCAGCGCCCAGACAGGGTCGGGGTATGGCTACACCTTC.

This rearrangement joins TRBV6-1 to TRBJ2-7, with 12 nucleotides matching TRBD2. Germline-derived CDR1 and CDR2 are MNHNS and SASEGT. The CDR3 consists of 15 residues. Trimming removed 1 base from V and 3 bases from J; junction bases left unmatched: 1. The DNA for the CDR3 is TGTGCCAGCAGTGAAGGGACTAGCGGGGTCTACGAGCAGTACTTC. It codes for CASSEGTSGVYEQYF.

The chain links TRBV7-6 to TRBJ1-1; 9 bases are shared with TRBD1. V was clipped by 5 bases and J by 12 bases; unmatched bases: 10. Germline V CDR1 and CDR2: SGHVS, FNYEAQ. CDR3 length: 13 residues. The CDR3 region is CASSPGTGSMPFF. The CDR3 region has the DNA TGTGCCAGCAGCCCGGGGACAGGGAGTATGCCTTTCTTT.

The chain recombines TRBV10-2 with TRBJ2-7; 11 bases fit TRBD1. The germline V gene encodes CDR1 WSHSY and CDR2 SAAADI. The CDR3 totals 14 residues. The junction had 4 bases not matched to a gene; V was cut back by 6 bases and J by 3 bases. The DNA for the CDR3 is TGCGCCAGCAGCCCGGACAGGGGGCTCTACGAGCAGTACTTC. This translates into CASSPDRGLYEQYF.

This chain links TRBV9 with TRBJ2-2, with D possibly TRBD2 on 7 matching bases. Germline values: CDR1 SGDLS, CDR2 YYNGEE. The V and J ends lost 3 bases and 4 bases respectively, with 19 bases between them. The CDR3 length is 17 residues. CDR3: CASSAPPAGASTGELFF. Written as DNA, the CDR3 is TGTGCCAGCAGCGCCCCGCCGGCGGGGGCATCCACCGGGGAGCTGTTTTTT.

The chain has TRBV4-1 and TRBJ2-2; 10 bases match TRBD1. The germline V gene encodes CDR1 MGHRA and CDR2 YSYEKL. The CDR3 is made up of 16 amino acids. The ends lost 4 bases at V and 3 bases at J; junction bases unmatched: 5. CDR3 residues: CASSLMDRGYTGELFF. In DNA, the CDR3 is TGCGCCAGCAGCCTCATGGACAGGGGGTACACCGGGGAGCTGTTTTTT.

This rearrangement joins TRBV6-1 to TRBJ2-7; maybe TRBD2 (6 bases). CDR1 is MNHNS, CDR2 SASEGT, per germline. V lost 7 bases to trimming and J lost 4 bases, with 11 bases between them. The CDR3 contains 12 residues. In nucleotides, the CDR3 is TGTGCCAGCACCATAAGCGGGTACGAGCAGTACTTC. Its translation is CASTISGYEQYF.

The V gene is TRBV28, the J gene TRBJ2-7; TRBD1 matches at 11 bases. The CDR3 runs to 14 residues. The J segment lost 1 base and the V segment lost 6 bases, leaving 2 bases of the junction unmatched. The germline CDR1 and CDR2 sequences are MDHEN and SYDVKM. Written as DNA, the CDR3 is TGTGCCAGCAGGGGACAGGGGGATTCCTACGAGCAGTACTTC. Translating it yields CASRGQGDSYEQYF.

The chain employs TRBV27 and TRBJ1-5; 8 bases match TRBD1. Trimming at V came to 7 bases and at J to 7 bases, leaving 18 bases not matched to a gene. Looked up from germline, CDR1 is MNHEY and CDR2 is SMNVEV (reference sequence). This CDR3 region has 17 residues. The CDR3 sequence is CASTLMPRQGSKQPQHF. The CDR3 DNA reads TGTGCCAGCACCCTTATGCCGAGACAGGGGTCGAAGCAGCCCCAGCATTTT.

This chain uses TRBV19 with TRBJ1-1, with no clear D. Trimming removed 4 bases at V and 1 base at J, with 10 bases between. CDR3 size: 14 residues. The germline V gene has CDR1 LNHDA and CDR2 SQIVND (reference sequence). CDR3 amino acids: CASSTTTTNTEAFF. The CDR3 DNA sequence: TGTGCCAGTAGTACTACGACAACGAACACTGAAGCTTTCTTT.

V and J are TRBV30 and TRBJ1-5; D is possibly TRBD1 (5 bases). The germline V and J ends were trimmed by 2 bases and 2 bases, with 13 bases remaining between them. The germline CDR1 and CDR2 sequences are GTSNPN and SVGIG (reference sequence). The CDR3 spans 15 residues. CDR3 sequence: CAWSSGGGGNQPQHF. The CDR3 DNA sequence: TGTGCCTGGAGTTCGGGGGGAGGAGGCAATCAGCCCCAGCATTTT.

The chain carries TRBV15 and TRBJ1-1; 12 bases align to TRBD1. Germline CDR1 and CDR2: LNHNV and YYDKDF (reference sequence). Trimming at V came to 0 bases and at J to 7 bases, leaving 6 bases not matched to a gene. There are 16 residues in the CDR3. The DNA of the CDR3 is TGTGCCACCAGCAGAGATCTGGGACAGGGGGCGGGTGAAGCTTTCTTT. Translating it yields CATSRDLGQGAGEAFF.

The J gene is TRBJ2-3, the V gene TRBV7-9; possible D gene TRBD2, 6 bases. Germline lookup yields CDR1 SEHNR and CDR2 FQNEAQ (reference sequence). V lost 3 bases, J lost 2 bases, and 12 bases lay in between. CDR3 length: 15 amino acids. This chain's CDR3 is CASSFGGLNTDTQYF. The CDR3, as DNA: TGTGCCAGCAGCTTTGGGGGACTCAACACAGATACGCAGTATTTT.

The chain's CDR3 is CASRTVAGAYNEQFF. In nucleotides, the CDR3 is TGTGCCAGTAGAACGGTAGCGGGAGCCTACAATGAGCAGTTCTTC. The V gene is TRBV19, the J gene TRBJ2-1; 9 positions agree with TRBD2. This CDR3 is built from 15 residues. After removal of 6 bases from V and 2 bases from J, the junction contained 5 bases not matched to a gene. Per germline, CDR1 LNHDA and CDR2 SQIVND (reference sequence).

The chain employs TRBV28 and TRBJ1-5; 9 nucleotides align to TRBD1. With 0 bases clipped from V and 6 bases from J, the junction kept 6 bases outside the gene matches. The CDR3 extends over 16 amino acids. Germline assignment: CDR1 MDHEN and CDR2 SYDVKM. The CDR3, as DNA: TGTGCCAGCAGTTTATGGGGGACAGGGTTGCGTCAGCCCCAGCATTTT. This gives the protein CASSLWGTGLRQPQHF.

The rearrangement links TRBV7-8 to TRBJ2-1; 9 nucleotides line up with TRBD2. The junction had 6 bases not matched to a gene; V was cut back by 1 base and J by 8 bases. Per the germline V gene, CDR1 is SGHVS and CDR2 is FQNEAQ. The CDR3 loop spans 15 amino acids. The chain's CDR3 is CASSLDAGGSDEQFF. CDR3 in DNA: TGTGCCAGCAGCTTAGATGCGGGAGGGAGCGATGAGCAGTTCTTC.

This chain connects TRBV19 to TRBJ1-5, with D maybe TRBD1 (6 bases). The germline V gene encodes CDR1 LNHDA and CDR2 SQIVND (reference sequence). V lost 6 bases to trimming and J lost 5 bases, with 17 bases between them. The CDR3 sequence is 15 residues long. The CDR3 reads CASSHDRTLHQPQHF. The CDR3 DNA reads as TGTGCCAGTAGCCATGACAGGACCCTGCATCAGCCCCAGCATTTT.